This record covers a single TCR beta chain. Antigen unknown. cDNA serving as the sequencing template came from extracted, reverse transcribed RNA. Sequencing was performed with immunoSEQ multiplex PCR; in TCRdb, only in-frame clones are kept and a portion is missing. The data contain 150,000 to 200,000 clones, approximately 59% of them singletons. This sample is drawn from a study of CD8+ T cells in alopecia areata. As for the study in general: Patients in the treated group were given tofacitinib by mouth, 5 to 10 mg twice a day.

Treatment given: oral pan-JAK inhibitor, 5-10 mg twice daily. PBMCs served as the source from which CD4+ and CD8+ T cells were sorted. The V gene lost 4 bases and the J gene lost 2 bases, with 8 bases spanning the gap. The germline CDR1 and CDR2 sequences are MNHEY and SVGAGI. The CDR3 covers 14 residues. Study results and caveats: Scalp lesions, especially in alopecia totalis/universalis, had higher clonality than normal scalp.

The material sequenced was CD4+ T cells sorted from blood, taken between weeks 55 and 65, from a patient treated with tofacitinib. This receptor was obtained from a human donor with alopecia areata. This chain connects TRBV6-5 to TRBJ1-4, with D possibly matching TRBD1 (6 bases). The CDR3 is CASSLGATNEKLFF. The CDR3 region has the DNA TGTGCCAGCAGTTTGGGGGCCACTAATGAAAAACTGTTTTTT.